This T cell receptor beta chain was recovered during a study of technical replicates of blood from several donors. Trimming took off 7 bases at V and 3 bases at J, with 10 bases between the two ends. Germline V lookup: CDR1 WSHSY, CDR2 SAAADI. The CDR3 consists of 12 residues. Only in-frame clones appear in the TCRdb table, and some are missing; sequencing was by immunoSEQ multiplex PCR. This table holds tens of thousands of clones, about 90% found once. The chain carries TRBV10-2 and TRBJ2-7; D might be TRBD1 (6 bases). Sequencing used T cells isolated from PBMCs. The receptor comes from a human donor in good health. The CDR3: CASTLGGYEQYF. CDR3 nucleotide sequence: TGCGCCAGCACCCTAGGGGGCTACGAGCAGTACTTC.